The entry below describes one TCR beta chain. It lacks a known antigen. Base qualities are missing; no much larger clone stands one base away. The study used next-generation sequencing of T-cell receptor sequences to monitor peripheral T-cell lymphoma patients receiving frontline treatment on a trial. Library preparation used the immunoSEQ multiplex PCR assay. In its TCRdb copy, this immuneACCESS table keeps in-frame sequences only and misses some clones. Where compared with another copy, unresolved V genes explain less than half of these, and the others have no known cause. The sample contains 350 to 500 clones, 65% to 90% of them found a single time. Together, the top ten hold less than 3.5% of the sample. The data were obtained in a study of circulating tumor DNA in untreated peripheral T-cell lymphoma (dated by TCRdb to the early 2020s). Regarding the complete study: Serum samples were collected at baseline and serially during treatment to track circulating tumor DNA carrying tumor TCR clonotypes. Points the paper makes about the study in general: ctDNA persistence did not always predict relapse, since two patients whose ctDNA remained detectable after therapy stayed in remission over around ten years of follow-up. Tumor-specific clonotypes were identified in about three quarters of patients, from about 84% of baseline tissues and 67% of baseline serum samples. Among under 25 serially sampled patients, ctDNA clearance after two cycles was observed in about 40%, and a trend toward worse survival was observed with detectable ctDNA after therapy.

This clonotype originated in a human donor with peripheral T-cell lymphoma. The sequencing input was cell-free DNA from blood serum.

The CDR3: CASSVRTGGYNEQFF. In nucleotide form, the sequence is TGTGCCAGCAGCGTACGGACAGGGGGCTACAATGAGCAGTTCTTC. This chain is built from TRBV9 and TRBJ2-1; the junction holds 10 bases that match TRBD1. Trimming accounts for 1 base at V and 3 bases at J, while the number of junction bases matched to no gene is 1. The cysteine opens and the phenylalanine closes a CDR3 of 15 amino acids. Only the CDR3 DNA stays, 45 bases, in frame from base 1. The germline V gene specifies SGDLS as CDR1 and YYNGEE as CDR2.